This record covers a single T cell receptor (beta chain). Its binding antigen is unknown. Per-base quality was not reported, and no clone a single base away is much larger than it. The data stem from a study of blood T cell repertoires in COVID-19 (dated by TCRdb to the early 2020s). As for the study more broadly: Collaborator samples came from the United States, Italy and Spain and covered acute and convalescent phases of COVID-19. The repertoires were released in a freely available public database intended as a resource for research on the immune response to SARS-CoV-2. Subjects who had been exposed to COVID-19, were actively infected with it, or had recovered from it provided the deeply sampled blood TCRbeta repertoires that made up the dataset. Samples were obtained from the ongoing ImmuneRACE study (first 160 participants) and from over a thousand subjects provided by 6 global collaborators. A de-identified subject ID, COVID-19 status, age in years and sex were almost always included in the sample metadata. The prospective study material was composed of cDNA or gDNA derived from T cells, B-cell-depleted T cells, or PBMCs. Where available, HLA class I and class II types were taken from metadata supplied by the sample provider and were not determined by assay-based typing. General study outcomes and caveats: How much clinical and demographic metadata was included differed by source and by participant, and the metadata was provided uncurated.

TCRbeta CDR3 regions were amplified from genomic DNA by means of the immunoSEQ Assay, a bias-controlled multiplex PCR. Per the original workflow: Nucleated cell counts per sample were estimated from amplification of reference gene primers within the assay. To quantify the absolute abundance of each unique TCRbeta CDR3 rearrangement, sequence reads were collapsed and filtered. For each sample, productive Simpson clonality was calculated by taking the square root of Simpson's diversity index across productive rearrangements. Here the immuneACCESS table is served through TCRdb, limited to in-frame sequences with V and J called. Missing clones are a known gap in these copies; in checked studies unresolved V genes cover under half, and the rest lacks a known reason. That table is the source of V, J and clone size, and D and trimming were worked out from the DNA. Recorded for this sample are roughly 120,000 clones; approximately 87% of them occurred a single time. The top ten hold about 2% of the sample.

Each collaborating institution followed its own protocols to collect whole blood in K2EDTA tubes. For TCRbeta analysis, collaborators shipped samples in one of three forms: frozen whole blood, isolated PBMCs, or DNA extracted from either of those sample types. The CDR3 spans 17 residues, from the cysteine through the phenylalanine. Only the CDR3 DNA stays, 51 bases, in frame from base 1. V was cut back by 2 bases and J by 0 bases, leaving a gap of 13 bases between them. According to the germline V gene, CDR1 reads MDHEN and CDR2 reads SYDVKM. Recombination connected TRBV28 to TRBJ2-2; 5 matching bases give a weak D call of TRBD1. The TCR comes from a woman in her forties or fifties with acute or convalescent COVID-19. Sequencing used peripheral blood. The nucleotide sequence is given as TGTGCCAGCAGTTTACTCCCGCAGGGATCGAACACCGGGGAGCTGTTTTTT. Its product reads: CASSLLPQGSNTGELFF.